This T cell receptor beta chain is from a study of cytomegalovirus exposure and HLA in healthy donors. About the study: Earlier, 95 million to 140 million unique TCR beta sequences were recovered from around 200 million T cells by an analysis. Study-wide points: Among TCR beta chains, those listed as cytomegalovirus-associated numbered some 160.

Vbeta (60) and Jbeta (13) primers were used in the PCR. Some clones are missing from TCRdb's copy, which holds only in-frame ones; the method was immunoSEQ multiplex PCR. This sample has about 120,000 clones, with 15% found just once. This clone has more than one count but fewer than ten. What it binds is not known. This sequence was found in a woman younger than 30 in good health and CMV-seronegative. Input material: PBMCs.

CDR3 coding DNA: TGTGCCAGCAGTGCCCCCCAGGGGGGAGCTAATGAAAAACTGTTTTTT. As protein: CASSAPQGGANEKLFF. The J gene is TRBJ1-4, the V gene TRBV25-1; 7 positions match TRBD1. Germline-derived CDR1 and CDR2 are MGHDK and SYGVNS. The CDR3 contains 16 residues. The ends lost 4 bases at V and 3 bases at J; junction bases unmatched: 8.